This passage covers 10 T cell receptor beta chains from one sample sequenced in a study of blood T cell repertoires in COVID-19. Sequencing was performed with immunoSEQ multiplex PCR; in TCRdb, only in-frame clones are kept and a portion is missing. This sample has around 500,000 clones, with 85% to 90% found just once. The sample comprised PBMCs or T cells enriched from blood (not recorded which). These receptors all come from a woman between 40 and 55 years old who had recovered from COVID-19.

This chain connects TRBV15 to TRBJ2-2, with TRBD2 matching over 8 bases. CDR1 is LNHNV, CDR2 YYDKDF, per germline (reference sequence). The CDR3 is 14 residues long. J lost 5 bases, V lost 4 bases, and 3 bases had no gene match. The DNA for the CDR3 is TGTGCCACCAGCACGGGGGGGCGTACCGGGGAGCTGTTTTTT. This gives the protein CATSTGGRTGELFF.

V is TRBV4-3 and J is TRBJ1-6; D remains unclear. Deletions cut 5 bases from V and 3 bases from J, with 11 bases between. The CDR3 has 15 amino acids. Per the germline V gene, CDR1 is LGHNA and CDR2 is YSLEER. The CDR3 coding sequence is TGCGCCAGCAGCGATCGAGGGCGCTATAATTCACCCCTCCACTTT. This gives the protein CASSDRGRYNSPLHF.

The chain is built from TRBV6-5 and TRBJ1-2, with D possibly matching TRBD1 (5 bases). This CDR3 is built from 14 residues. The V end lost 2 bases, the J end lost 6 bases, and 13 bases lay between the germline ends. The germline gives CDR1 MNHEY, CDR2 SVGAGI. In DNA, the CDR3 is TGTGCCAGCAGTTACAGCGGCAGGGAGGATGGCTACACCTTC. Protein product: CASSYSGREDGYTF.

V usage is TRBV24-1 and J usage is TRBJ1-1; 8 bases are a match to TRBD1. The CDR3 is 14 amino acids. The germline V gene has CDR1 KGHDR and CDR2 SFDVKD. The junction had 5 bases not matched to a gene; V was cut back by 3 bases and J by 6 bases. DNA of the CDR3: TGTGCCACCAGTGATAACAGGGGGATGGCTGAAGCTTTCTTT. Residues: CATSDNRGMAEAFF.

This clone was seen just once. This chain links TRBV28 with TRBJ1-1; 9 bases agree with TRBD1. This CDR3 has 13 residues. V shed 3 bases and J 11 bases; nucleotides not matched to a gene: 7. The V gene's germline CDR1 is MDHEN and CDR2 SYDVKM. CDR3 sequence: CASSFQQGARAFF. The CDR3 nucleotides are TGTGCCAGCAGTTTTCAACAGGGGGCACGGGCTTTCTTT.

The chain couples TRBV3-1 (or the pseudogene TRBV3-2) to TRBJ1-6; weak D call: TRBD1 (5 bases). The CDR3 spans 15 residues. Germline V gene lookup returns CDR1 LGHDT and CDR2 YNNKEL (reference sequence). Trimming took 4 bases from V and 9 from J, leaving 16 bases between them. The CDR3 region has the DNA TGTGCCAGCAGCCGAGGGGCTAGGCGGGGTTCACCCCTCCACTTT. Translating gives CASSRGARRGSPLHF.

The chain recombines TRBV19 with TRBJ1-4, with 8 bases matching TRBD1. Germline lookup yields CDR1 LNHDA and CDR2 SQIVND (reference sequence). The CDR3 is made up of 14 amino acids. V lost 7 bases and J lost 3; bases outside the gene matches: 4. In DNA, the CDR3 is TGTGCCAGTAATACAGGGGGAGCTAATGAAAAACTGTTTTTT. Its translation is CASNTGGANEKLFF.

On this clone itself: Other DNA sequences within the sample encode an identical CDR3. This sequence joins TRBV5-1 and TRBJ2-7; D might be TRBD2 (5 bases). V shed 0 bases and J shed 0 bases, with 7 bases lying between them. The CDR3 spans 14 residues. CDR1 SGHRS and CDR2 YFSETQ come from the germline V gene. CDR3 nucleotides: TGCGCCAGCAGCTTGGGTGGGAGCTCCTACGAGCAGTACTTC. It encodes CASSLGGSSYEQYF.

The chain combines TRBV29-1 with TRBJ1-2; 10 bases are a match to TRBD1. Trimming removed 6 bases from V and 8 bases from J; junction bases left unmatched: 9. This CDR3 is built from 13 residues. The V gene's germline CDR1 is SQVTM and CDR2 ANQGSEA. CDR3 DNA: TGCAGCGTGAGAAAAGGGACAGGGGAAGGCTACACCTTC. Protein product: CSVRKGTGEGYTF.

The DNA of the CDR3 is TGTGCCTGGAGTAATTATCCTGCGGGAGTAACAGATACGCAGTATTTT. Amino acids: CAWSNYPAGVTDTQYF. The chain has TRBV30 and TRBJ2-3, with 7 bases lining up with TRBD2. There are 16 residues in the CDR3. Germline assignment: CDR1 GTSNPN and CDR2 SVGIG (reference sequence). With V trimmed by 2 bases and J by 3 bases, 11 bases remained unmatched.